This T cell receptor beta chain was observed in a study of radiation and T cells in renal cell carcinoma. The time point is: baseline pretreatment blood. Indicated treatment: 15 Gy SBRT to primary tumor, nephrectomy 4 weeks later. After SBRT, blood was collected at 2 and 4 weeks, plus baseline. This clone was seen a few times. Clones were read by immunoSEQ multiplex PCR, and TCRdb kept only the in-frame ones, dropping some. The sample yields some 120,000 clones, roughly 80% seen once. Germline V gene lookup returns CDR1 SGHNT and CDR2 YYREEE (reference sequence). The CDR3 runs to 14 residues. V was clipped by 3 bases and J by 6 bases; unmatched bases: 6.

Sequencing was performed on blood, taken from a patient whose treatment included radiotherapy and nephrectomy. The V and J genes are TRBV5-4 and TRBJ1-2, with 9 bases aligning to TRBD1. The origin of this receptor is a woman aged 55-75 years with renal cell carcinoma. The CDR3 sequence: CASSWTGQGHGYTF. CDR3 in DNA: TGTGCCAGCAGCTGGACGGGACAGGGACATGGCTACACCTTC.